The T cell receptor beta chain under discussion was sequenced for a study of blood T cell repertoires in COVID-19. V was clipped by 5 bases and J by 4 bases; unmatched bases: 8. The CDR3 runs 16 residues. The germline V gene has CDR1 SEHNR and CDR2 FQNEAQ (reference sequence). Repertoires were generated with immunoSEQ multiplex PCR, while TCRdb's copy carries only in-frame clones and drops some. Of 250,000 or so clones listed, over 80% were seen once; the top ten hold just over 0.85%. The receptor was derived from a man between 45 and 60 years old who had been exposed to COVID-19. The V call is TRBV7-9, the J call TRBJ2-2; 9 bases line up with TRBD2. Sequencing was carried out using PBMCs or T cells enriched from blood (not recorded which). CDR3 in amino acids: CASSQRGLASTGELFF. DNA for the CDR3: TGTGCCAGCAGCCAACGGGGACTAGCTTCCACCGGGGAGCTGTTTTTT. Full variable domain (rest looked up from reference TRBV7-9 and TRBJ2-2): DTGVSQNPRHKITKRGQNVTFRCDPISEHNRLYWYRQTLGQGPEFLTYFQNEAQLEKSRLLSDRFSAERPKGSFSTLEIQRTEQGDSAMYLCASSQRGLASTGELFFGEGSRLTVL.